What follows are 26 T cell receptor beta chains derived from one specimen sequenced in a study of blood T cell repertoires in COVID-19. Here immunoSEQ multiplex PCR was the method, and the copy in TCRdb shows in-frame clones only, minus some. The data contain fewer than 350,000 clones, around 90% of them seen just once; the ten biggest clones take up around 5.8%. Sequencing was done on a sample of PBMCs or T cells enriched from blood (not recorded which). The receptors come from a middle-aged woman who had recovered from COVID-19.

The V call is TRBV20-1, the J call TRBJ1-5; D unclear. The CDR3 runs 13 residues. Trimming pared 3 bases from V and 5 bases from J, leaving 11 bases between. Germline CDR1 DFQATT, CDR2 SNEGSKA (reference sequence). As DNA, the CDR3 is TGCAGTGCTAGTGAAGAGGCCGATCAGCCCCAGCATTTT. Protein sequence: CSASEEADQPQHF.

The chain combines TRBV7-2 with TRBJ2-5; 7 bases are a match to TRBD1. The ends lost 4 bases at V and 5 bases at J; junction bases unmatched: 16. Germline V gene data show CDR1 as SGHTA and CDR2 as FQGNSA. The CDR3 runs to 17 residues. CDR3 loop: CASSSGILTGSLETQYF. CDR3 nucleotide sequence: TGTGCCAGCAGCTCGGGAATCCTGACAGGGAGTCTGGAGACCCAGTACTTC. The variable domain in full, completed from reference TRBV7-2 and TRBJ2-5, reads GAGVSQSPSNKVTEKGKDVELRCDPISGHTALYWYRQSLGQGLEFLIYFQGNSAPDKSGLPSDRFSAERTGGSVSTLTIQRTQQEDSAVYLCASSSGILTGSLETQYFGPGTRLLVL.

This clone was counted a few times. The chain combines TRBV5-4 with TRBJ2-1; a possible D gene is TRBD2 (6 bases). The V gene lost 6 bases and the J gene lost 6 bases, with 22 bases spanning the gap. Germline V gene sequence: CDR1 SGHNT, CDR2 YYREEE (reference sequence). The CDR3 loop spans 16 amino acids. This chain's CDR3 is CASTWGDRISGNEQFF. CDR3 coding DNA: TGTGCCAGCACCTGGGGGGATCGCATCTCGGGCAATGAGCAGTTCTTC.

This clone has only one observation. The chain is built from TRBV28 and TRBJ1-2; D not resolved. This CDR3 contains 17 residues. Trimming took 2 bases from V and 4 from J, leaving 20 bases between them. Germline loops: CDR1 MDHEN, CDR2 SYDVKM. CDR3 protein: CASSLAGSPSGGYGYTF. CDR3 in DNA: TGTGCCAGCAGTTTAGCCGGCTCTCCCTCGGGTGGCTATGGCTACACCTTC.

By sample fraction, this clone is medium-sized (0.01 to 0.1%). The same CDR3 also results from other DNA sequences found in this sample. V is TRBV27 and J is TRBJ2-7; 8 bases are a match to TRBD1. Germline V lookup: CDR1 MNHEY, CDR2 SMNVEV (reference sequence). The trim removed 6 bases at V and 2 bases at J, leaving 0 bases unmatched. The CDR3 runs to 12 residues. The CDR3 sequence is CASRTGAYEQYF. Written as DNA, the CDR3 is TGTGCCAGCAGGACAGGGGCCTACGAGCAGTACTTC.

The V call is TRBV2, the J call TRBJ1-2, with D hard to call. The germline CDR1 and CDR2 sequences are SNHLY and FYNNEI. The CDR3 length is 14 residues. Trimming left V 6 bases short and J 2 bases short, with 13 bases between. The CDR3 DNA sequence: TGTGCCAGCAGAGGAGGCAGGCTAAACTATGGCTACACCTTC. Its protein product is CASRGGRLNYGYTF.

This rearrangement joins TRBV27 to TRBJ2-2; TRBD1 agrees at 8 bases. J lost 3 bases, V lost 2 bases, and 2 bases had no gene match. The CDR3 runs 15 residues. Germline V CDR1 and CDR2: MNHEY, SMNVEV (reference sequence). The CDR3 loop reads CASSLRTGYTGELFF. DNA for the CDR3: TGTGCCAGCAGTTTAAGGACAGGGTACACCGGGGAGCTGTTTTTT.

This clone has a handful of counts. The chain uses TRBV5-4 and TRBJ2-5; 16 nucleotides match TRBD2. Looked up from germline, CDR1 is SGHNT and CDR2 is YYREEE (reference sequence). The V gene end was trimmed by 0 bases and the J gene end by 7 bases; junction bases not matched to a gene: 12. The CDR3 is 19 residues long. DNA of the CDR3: TGTGCCAGCAGCTTGGGACCCGGGACTAGCGGGAGGGCCTTTGGGACCCAGTACTTC. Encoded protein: CASSLGPGTSGRAFGTQYF.

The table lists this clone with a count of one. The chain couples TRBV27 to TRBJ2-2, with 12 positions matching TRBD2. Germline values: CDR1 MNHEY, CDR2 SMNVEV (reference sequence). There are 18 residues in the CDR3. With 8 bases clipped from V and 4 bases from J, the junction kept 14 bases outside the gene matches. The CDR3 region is CASSHSSSGRGGTGELFF. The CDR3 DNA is TGTGCCAGCTCACACTCCTCTAGCGGGAGGGGGGGCACCGGGGAGCTGTTTTTT.

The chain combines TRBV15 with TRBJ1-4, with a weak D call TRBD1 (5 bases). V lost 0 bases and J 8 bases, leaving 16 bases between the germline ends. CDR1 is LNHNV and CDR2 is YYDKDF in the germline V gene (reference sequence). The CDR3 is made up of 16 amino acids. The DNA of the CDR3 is TGTGCCACCAGCAGAGATTCCCGACAGTATCGGGAAAAACTGTTTTTT. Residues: CATSRDSRQYREKLFF.

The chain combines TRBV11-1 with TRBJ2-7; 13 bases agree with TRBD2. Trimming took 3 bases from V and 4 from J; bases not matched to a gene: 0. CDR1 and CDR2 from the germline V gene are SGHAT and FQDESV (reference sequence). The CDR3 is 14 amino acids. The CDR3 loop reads CASSLGLAGYEQYF. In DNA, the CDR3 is TGTGCCAGCAGCTTGGGACTAGCGGGATACGAGCAGTACTTC.

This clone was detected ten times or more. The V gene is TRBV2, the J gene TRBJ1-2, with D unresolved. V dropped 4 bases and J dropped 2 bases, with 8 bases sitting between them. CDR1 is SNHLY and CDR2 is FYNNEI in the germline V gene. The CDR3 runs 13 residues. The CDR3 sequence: CASSVTGNYGYTF. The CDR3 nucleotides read TGTGCCAGCAGTGTGACGGGGAACTATGGCTACACCTTC.

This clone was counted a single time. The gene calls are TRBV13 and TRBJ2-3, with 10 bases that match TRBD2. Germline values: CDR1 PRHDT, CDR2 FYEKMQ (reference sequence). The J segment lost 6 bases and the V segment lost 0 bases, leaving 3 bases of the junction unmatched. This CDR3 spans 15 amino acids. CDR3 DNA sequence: TGTGCCAGCAGCTTAGGACTAGCGGGATCGGATACGCAGTATTTT. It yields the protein CASSLGLAGSDTQYF.

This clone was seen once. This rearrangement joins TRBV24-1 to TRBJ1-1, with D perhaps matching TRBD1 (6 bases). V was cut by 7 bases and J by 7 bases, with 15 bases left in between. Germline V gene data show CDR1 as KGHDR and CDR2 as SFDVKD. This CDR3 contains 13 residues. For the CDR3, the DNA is TGTGCCACCAGACAACAGGGTTGGGGTGAAGCTTTCTTT. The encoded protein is CATRQQGWGEAFF.

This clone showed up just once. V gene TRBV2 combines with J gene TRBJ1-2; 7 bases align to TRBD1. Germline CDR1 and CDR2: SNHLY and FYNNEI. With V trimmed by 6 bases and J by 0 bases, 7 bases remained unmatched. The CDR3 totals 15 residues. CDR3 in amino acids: CASRATGTANYGYTF. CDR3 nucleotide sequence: TGTGCCAGCAGGGCCACCGGGACAGCTAACTATGGCTACACCTTC. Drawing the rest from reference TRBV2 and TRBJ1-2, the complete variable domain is EPEVTQTPSHQVTQMGQEVILRCVPISNHLYFYWYRQILGQKVEFLVSFYNNEISEKSEIFDDQFSVERPDGSNFTLKIRSTKLEDSAMYFCASRATGTANYGYTFGSGTRLTVV.

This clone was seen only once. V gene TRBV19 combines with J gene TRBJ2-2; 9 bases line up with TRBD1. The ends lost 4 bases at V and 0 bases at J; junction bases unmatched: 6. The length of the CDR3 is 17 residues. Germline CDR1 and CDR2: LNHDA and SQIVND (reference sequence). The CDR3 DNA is TGTGCCAGTAGTACCTACCGACAGGGGGCGAACACCGGGGAGCTGTTTTTT. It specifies CASSTYRQGANTGELFF. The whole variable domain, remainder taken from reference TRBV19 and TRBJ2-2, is DGGITQSPKYLFRKEGQNVTLSCEQNLNHDAMYWYRQDPGQGLRLIYYSQIVNDFQKGDIAEGYSVSREKKESFPLTVTSAQKNPTAFYLCASSTYRQGANTGELFFGEGSRLTVL.

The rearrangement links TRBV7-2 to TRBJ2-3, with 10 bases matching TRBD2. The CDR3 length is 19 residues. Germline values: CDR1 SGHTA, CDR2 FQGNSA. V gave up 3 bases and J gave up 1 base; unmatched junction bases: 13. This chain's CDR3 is CASSFPVGLGTSGTDTQYF. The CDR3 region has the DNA TGTGCCAGCAGCTTTCCGGTTGGGCTGGGGACTAGCGGCACAGATACGCAGTATTTT.

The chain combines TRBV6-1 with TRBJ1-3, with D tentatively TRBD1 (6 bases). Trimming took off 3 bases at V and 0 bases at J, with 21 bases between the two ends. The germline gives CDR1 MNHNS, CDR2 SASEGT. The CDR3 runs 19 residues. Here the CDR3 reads CASSDNHILGQTSGNTIYF. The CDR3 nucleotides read TGTGCCAGCAGTGACAATCACATCCTCGGACAGACCTCTGGAAACACCATATATTTT.

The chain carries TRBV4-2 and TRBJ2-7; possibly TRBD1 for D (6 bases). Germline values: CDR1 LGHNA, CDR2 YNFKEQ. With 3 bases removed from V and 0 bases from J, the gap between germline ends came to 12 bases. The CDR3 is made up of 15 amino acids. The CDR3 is CASSHPTGTSYEQYF. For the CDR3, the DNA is TGTGCCAGCAGCCACCCGACAGGTACCTCCTACGAGCAGTACTTC.

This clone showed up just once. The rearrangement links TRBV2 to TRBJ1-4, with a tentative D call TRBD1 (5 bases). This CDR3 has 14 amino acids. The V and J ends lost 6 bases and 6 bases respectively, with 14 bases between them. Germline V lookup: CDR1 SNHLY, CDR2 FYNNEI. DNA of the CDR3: TGTGCCAGCAGAACCCGGGACTTGGATGAAAAACTGTTTTTT. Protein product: CASRTRDLDEKLFF. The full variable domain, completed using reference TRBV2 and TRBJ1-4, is EPEVTQTPSHQVTQMGQEVILRCVPISNHLYFYWYRQILGQKVEFLVSFYNNEISEKSEIFDDQFSVERPDGSNFTLKIRSTKLEDSAMYFCASRTRDLDEKLFFGSGTQLSVL.

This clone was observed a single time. The CDR3 loop is CASTILAGNYNEQFF. DNA of the CDR3: TGTGCCAGCACCATTCTAGCGGGAAACTACAATGAGCAGTTCTTC. The J gene is TRBJ2-1, the V gene TRBV27; 9 nucleotides align to TRBD2. The V and J ends lost 7 bases and 3 bases, in that order; junction bases with no gene match: 7. CDR3 length equals 15 residues. The germline V gene encodes CDR1 MNHEY and CDR2 SMNVEV (reference sequence).

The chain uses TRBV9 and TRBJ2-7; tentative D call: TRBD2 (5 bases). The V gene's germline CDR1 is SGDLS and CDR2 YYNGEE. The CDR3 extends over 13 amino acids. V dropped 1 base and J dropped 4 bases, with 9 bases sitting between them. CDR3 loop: CASSVNGGYEQYF. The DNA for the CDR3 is TGTGCCAGCAGCGTAAACGGAGGATACGAGCAGTACTTC.

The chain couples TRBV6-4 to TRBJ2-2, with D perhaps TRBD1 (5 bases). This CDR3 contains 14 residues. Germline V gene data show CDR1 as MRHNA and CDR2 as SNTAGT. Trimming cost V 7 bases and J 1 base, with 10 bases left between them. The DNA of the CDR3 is TGTGCCAGCAAGGTGCAGGGGAACACCGGGGAGCTGTTTTTT. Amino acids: CASKVQGNTGELFF.

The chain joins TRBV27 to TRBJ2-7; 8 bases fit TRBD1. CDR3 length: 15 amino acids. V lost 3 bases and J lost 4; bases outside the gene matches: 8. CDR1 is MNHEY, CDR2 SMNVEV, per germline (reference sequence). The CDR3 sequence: CASSFSGTGPYEQYF. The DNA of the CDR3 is TGTGCCAGCAGTTTTTCCGGGACAGGTCCATACGAGCAGTACTTC.

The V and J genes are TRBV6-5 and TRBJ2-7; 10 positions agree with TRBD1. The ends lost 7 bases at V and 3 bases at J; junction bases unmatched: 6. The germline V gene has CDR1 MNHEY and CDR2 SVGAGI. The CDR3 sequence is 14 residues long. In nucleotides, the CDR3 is TGTGCCAGCAAAGTCTGGGACAGGGGCTACGAGCAGTACTTC. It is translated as CASKVWDRGYEQYF.

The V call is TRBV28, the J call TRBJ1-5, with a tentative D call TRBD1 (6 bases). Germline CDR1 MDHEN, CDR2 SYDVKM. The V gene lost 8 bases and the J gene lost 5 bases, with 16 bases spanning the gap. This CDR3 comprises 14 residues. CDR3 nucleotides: TGTGCCAGCCACGTCCGGGACACCGATCAGCCCCAGCATTTT. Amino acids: CASHVRDTDQPQHF. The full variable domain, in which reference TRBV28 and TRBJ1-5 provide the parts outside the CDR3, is DVKVTQSSRYLVKRTGEKVFLECVQDMDHENMFWYRQDPGLGLRLIYFSYDVKMKEKGDIPEGYSVSREKKERFSLILESASTNQTSMYLCASHVRDTDQPQHFGDGTRLSIL.